This TCR beta chain was recorded in a study of technical replicates of blood from a handful of donors. Using immunoSEQ multiplex PCR, the repertoire was profiled, and TCRdb retains in-frame clones only, with some absent. In the table there are 75,000 to 95,000 clones, just over 90% of which are singletons. Germline V gives CDR1 KGHSH, CDR2 LQKENI. The trim removed 2 bases at V and 8 bases at J, leaving 20 bases unmatched. CDR3 length: 19 amino acids. The chain has TRBV18 and TRBJ2-2; 7 nucleotides align to TRBD1. This sequence was found in a human donor in good health. The sequencing input was T cells isolated from PBMCs. The CDR3 DNA reads TGTGCCAGCTCACCATCGTGGACACAACTTGTAGGGGACAGAGGGGAGCTGTTTTTT. It encodes CASSPSWTQLVGDRGELFF.